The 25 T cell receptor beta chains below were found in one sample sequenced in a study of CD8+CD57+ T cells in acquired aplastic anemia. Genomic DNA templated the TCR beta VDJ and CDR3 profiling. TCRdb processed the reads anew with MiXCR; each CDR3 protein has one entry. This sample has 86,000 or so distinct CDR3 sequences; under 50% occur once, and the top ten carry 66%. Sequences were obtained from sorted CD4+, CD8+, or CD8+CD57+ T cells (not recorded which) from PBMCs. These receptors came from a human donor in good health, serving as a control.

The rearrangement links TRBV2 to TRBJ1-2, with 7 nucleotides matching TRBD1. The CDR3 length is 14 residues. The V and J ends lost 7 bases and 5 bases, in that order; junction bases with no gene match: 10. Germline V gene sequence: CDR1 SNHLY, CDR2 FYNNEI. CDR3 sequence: CASTRGGLIYGYTF. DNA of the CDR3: TGTGCCAGCACCAGGGGGGGGCTAATATATGGCTACACCTTC.

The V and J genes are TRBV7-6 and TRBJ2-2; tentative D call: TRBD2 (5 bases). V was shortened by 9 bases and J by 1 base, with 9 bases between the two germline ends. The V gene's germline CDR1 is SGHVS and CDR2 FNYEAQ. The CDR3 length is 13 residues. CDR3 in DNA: TGTGCCAGTACCGAGGGGAACACCGGGGAGCTGTTTTTT. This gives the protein CASTEGNTGELFF. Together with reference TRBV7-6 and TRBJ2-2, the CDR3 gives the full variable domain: GAGVSQSPRYKVTKRGQDVALRCDPISGHVSLYWYRQALGQGPEFLTYFNYEAQQDKSGLPNDRFSAERPEGSISTLTIQRTEQRDSAMYRCASTEGNTGELFFGEGSRLTVL.

The CDR3 loop is CASSAASTDTQYF. The CDR3 bases are TGTGCCAGCAGCGCAGCTAGCACAGATACGCAGTATTTT. The J gene is TRBJ2-3, the V gene TRBV7-8; D is unclear. This CDR3 comprises 13 residues. Germline lookup yields CDR1 SGHVS and CDR2 FQNEAQ. V was clipped by 5 bases and J by 0 bases, with 6 bases between them.

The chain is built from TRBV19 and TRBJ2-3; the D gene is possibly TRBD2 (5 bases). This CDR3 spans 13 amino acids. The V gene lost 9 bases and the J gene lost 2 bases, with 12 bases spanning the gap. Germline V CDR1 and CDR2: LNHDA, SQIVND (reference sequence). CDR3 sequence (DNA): TGTGCCAGCCGGGCACTAGTCACAGATACGCAGTATTTT. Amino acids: CASRALVTDTQYF.

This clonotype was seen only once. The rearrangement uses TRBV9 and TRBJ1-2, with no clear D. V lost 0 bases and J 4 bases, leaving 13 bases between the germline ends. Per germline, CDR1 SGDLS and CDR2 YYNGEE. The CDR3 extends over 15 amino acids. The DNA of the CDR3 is TGTGCCAGCAGCGTAGACGGCATGTTCTCCTATGGCTACACCTTC. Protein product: CASSVDGMFSYGYTF. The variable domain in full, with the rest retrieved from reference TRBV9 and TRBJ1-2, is DSGVTQTPKHLITATGQRVTLRCSPRSGDLSVYWYQQSLDQGLQFLIQYYNGEERAKGNILERFSAQQFPDLHSELNLSSLELGDSALYFCASSVDGMFSYGYTFGSGTRLTVV.

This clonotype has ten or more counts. The CDR3 protein is CASSSGRTEAFF. As DNA, the CDR3 is TGTGCCAGCAGCTCCGGACGTACTGAAGCTTTCTTT. The V and J genes are TRBV11-2 and TRBJ1-1, with D unresolved. Trimming cost V 4 bases and J 5 bases, with 8 bases left between them. CDR1 and CDR2 (germline): SGHAT, FQNNGV. CDR3 length: 12 residues.

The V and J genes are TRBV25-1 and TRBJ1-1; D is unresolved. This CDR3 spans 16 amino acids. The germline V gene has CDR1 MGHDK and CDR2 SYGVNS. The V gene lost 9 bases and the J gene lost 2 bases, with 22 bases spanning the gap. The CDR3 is CASTKIGVGLNTEAFF. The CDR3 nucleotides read TGTGCCAGTACCAAAATCGGCGTAGGGTTAAACACTGAAGCTTTCTTT.

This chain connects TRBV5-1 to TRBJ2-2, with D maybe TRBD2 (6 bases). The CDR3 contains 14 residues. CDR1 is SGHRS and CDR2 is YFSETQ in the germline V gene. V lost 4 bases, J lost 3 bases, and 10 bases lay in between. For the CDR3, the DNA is TGCGCCAGCAGCCCCACGGGGGACACCGGGGAGCTGTTTTTT. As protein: CASSPTGDTGELFF. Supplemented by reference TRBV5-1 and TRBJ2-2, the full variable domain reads KAGVTQTPRYLIKTRGQQVTLSCSPISGHRSVSWYQQTPGQGLQFLFEYFSETQRNKGNFPGRFSGRQFSNSRSEMNVSTLELGDSALYLCASSPTGDTGELFFGEGSRLTVL.

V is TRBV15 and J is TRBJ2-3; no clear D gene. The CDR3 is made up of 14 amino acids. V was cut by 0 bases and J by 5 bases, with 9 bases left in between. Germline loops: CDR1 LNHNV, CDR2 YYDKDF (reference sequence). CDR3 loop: CATSRDRRRDTQYF. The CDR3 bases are TGTGCCACCAGCAGAGATCGGAGAAGAGATACGCAGTATTTT.

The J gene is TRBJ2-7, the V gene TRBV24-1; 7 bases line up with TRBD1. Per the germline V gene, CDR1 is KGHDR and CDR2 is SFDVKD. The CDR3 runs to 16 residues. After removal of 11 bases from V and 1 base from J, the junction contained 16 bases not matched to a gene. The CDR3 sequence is CASRGLHGTESYEQYF. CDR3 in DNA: TGTGCCAGCAGGGGGTTACACGGGACGGAGTCCTACGAGCAGTACTTC.

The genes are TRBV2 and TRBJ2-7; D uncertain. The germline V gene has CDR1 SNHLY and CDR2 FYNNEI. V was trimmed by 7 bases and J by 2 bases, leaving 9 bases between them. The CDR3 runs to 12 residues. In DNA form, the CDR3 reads TGTGCCAGCAAAGGCATAACCTACGAGCAGTACTTC. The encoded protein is CASKGITYEQYF.

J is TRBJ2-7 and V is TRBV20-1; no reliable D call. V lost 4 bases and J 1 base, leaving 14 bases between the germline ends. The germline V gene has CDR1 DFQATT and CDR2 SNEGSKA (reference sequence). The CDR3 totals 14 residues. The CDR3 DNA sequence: TGCAGTGCTATAGCACAAGCCCCATCCTACGAGCAGTACTTC. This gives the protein CSAIAQAPSYEQYF.

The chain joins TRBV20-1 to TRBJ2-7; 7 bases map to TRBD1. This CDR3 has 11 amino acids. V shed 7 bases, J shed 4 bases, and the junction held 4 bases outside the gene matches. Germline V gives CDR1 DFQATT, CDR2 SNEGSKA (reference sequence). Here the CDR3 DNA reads TGCAGTGTCCGGGGACAGTACGAGCAGTACTTC. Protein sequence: CSVRGQYEQYF.

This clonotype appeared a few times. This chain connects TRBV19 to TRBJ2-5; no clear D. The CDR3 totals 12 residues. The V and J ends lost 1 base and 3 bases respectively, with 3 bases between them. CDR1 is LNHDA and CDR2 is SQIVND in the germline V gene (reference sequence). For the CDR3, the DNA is TGTGCCAGTAGTATAGGGGAAGAGACCCAGTACTTC. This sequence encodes CASSIGEETQYF.

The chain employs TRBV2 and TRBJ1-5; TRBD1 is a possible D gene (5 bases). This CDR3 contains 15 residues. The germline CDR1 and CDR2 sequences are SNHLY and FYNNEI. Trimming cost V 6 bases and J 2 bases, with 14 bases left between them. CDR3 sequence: CASRVAGGGNQPQHF. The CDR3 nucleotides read TGTGCCAGCAGAGTCGCGGGGGGTGGCAATCAGCCCCAGCATTTT.

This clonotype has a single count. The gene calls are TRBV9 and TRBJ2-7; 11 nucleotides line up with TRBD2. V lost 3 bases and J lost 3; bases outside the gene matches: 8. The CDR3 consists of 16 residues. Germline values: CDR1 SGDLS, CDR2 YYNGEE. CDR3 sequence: CASSASTSGGGYEQYF. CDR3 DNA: TGTGCCAGCAGCGCCTCAACTAGCGGGGGAGGCTACGAGCAGTACTTC.

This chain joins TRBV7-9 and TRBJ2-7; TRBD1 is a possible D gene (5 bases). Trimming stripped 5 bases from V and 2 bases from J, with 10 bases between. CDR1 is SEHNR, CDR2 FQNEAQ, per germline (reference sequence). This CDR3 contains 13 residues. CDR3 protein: CASSPSGPYEQYF. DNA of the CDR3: TGTGCCAGCAGCCCTTCAGGGCCCTACGAGCAGTACTTC.

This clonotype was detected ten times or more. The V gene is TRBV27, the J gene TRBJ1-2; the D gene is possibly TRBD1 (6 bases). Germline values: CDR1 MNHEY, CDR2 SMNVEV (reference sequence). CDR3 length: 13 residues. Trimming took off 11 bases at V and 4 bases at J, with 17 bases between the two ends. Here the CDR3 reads CAVRGPGGYGYTF. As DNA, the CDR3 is TGTGCCGTCAGGGGCCCAGGAGGCTATGGCTACACCTTC.

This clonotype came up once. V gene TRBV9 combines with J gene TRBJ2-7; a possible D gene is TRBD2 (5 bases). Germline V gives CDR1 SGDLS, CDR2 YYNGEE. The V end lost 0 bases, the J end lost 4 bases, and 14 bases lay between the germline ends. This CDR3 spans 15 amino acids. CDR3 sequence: CASSVGPAAIYEQYF. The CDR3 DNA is TGTGCCAGCAGCGTAGGTCCAGCGGCAATTTACGAGCAGTACTTC.

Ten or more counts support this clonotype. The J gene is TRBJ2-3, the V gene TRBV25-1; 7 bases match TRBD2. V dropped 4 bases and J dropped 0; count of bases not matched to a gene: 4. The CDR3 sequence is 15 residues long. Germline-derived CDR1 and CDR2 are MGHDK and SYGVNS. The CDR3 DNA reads TGTGCCAGCAGTGCCCTAGCGGCTAGCACAGATACGCAGTATTTT. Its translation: CASSALAASTDTQYF.

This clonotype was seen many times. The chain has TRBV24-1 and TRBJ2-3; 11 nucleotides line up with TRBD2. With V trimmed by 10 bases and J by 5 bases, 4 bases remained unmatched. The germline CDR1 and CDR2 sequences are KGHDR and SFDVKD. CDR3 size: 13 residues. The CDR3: CATTSGGGDTQYF. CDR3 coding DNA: TGTGCCACAACTAGCGGGGGTGGAGATACGCAGTATTTT.

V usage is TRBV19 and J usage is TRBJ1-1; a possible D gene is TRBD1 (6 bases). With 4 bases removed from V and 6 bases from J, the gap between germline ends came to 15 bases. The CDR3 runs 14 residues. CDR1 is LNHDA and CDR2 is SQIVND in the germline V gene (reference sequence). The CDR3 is CASSTPTGRPEAFF. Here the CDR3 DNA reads TGTGCCAGTAGTACTCCCACAGGGCGGCCTGAAGCTTTCTTT.

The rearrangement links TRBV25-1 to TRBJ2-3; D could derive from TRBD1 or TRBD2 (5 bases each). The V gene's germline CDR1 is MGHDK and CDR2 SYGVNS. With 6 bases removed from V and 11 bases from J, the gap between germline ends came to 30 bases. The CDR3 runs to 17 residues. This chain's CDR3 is CASSAQKGEGTYNEQYF. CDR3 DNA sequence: TGTGCCAGCAGCGCCCAAAAGGGTGAGGGGACCTACAATGAGCAGTATTTT.

DNA for the CDR3: TGCGCCAGCAGCTTTTGGCAGGGGGTCACAGATACGCAGTATTTT. As protein: CASSFWQGVTDTQYF. This chain uses TRBV5-1 with TRBJ2-3; 7 bases match TRBD1. The CDR3 is 15 amino acids. V dropped 2 bases and J dropped 2; count of bases not matched to a gene: 5. Germline V gives CDR1 SGHRS, CDR2 YFSETQ.

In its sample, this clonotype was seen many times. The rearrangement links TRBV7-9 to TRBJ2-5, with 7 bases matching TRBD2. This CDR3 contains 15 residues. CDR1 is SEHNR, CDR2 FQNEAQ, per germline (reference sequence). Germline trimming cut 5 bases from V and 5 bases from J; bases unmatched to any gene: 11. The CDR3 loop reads CASSPRGSDMETQYF. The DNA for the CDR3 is TGTGCCAGCAGCCCTCGCGGGAGCGATATGGAGACCCAGTACTTC.